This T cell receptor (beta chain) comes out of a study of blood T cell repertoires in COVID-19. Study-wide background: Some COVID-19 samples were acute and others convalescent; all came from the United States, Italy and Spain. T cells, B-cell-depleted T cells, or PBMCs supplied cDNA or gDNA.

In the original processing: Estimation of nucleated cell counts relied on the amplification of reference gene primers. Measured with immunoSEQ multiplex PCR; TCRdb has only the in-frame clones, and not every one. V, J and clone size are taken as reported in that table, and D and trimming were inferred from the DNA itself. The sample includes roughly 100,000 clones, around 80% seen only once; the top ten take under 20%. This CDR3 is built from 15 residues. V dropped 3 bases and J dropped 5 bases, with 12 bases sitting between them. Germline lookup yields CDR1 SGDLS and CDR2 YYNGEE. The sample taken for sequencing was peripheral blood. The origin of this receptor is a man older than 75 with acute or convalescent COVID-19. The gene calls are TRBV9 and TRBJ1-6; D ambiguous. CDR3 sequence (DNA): TGTGCCAGCAGCGCCTCCGGGTCCAATAATTCACCCCTCCACTTT. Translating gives CASSASGSNNSPLHF.